The 3 T cell receptor beta chains reported below all come from one sample, sequenced in a study of cytomegalovirus exposure and HLA in healthy donors. The PCR was carried out with 60 Vbeta primers and 13 Jbeta primers. The method was immunoSEQ multiplex PCR; TCRdb's version includes in-frame clones alone and lacks a portion of them. This sample has around 130,000 clones, with 80% found just once. The sequenced sample was PBMCs. The receptors were gathered from a man under 40 in good health and CMV-seronegative.

The CDR3 region has the DNA TGTGCCAGCAGTCAAAGAGGATCTGAAGCTTTCTTT. This gives the protein CASSQRGSEAFF. J is TRBJ1-1 and V is TRBV4-2; D call uncertain. The CDR3 runs 12 residues. V lost 6 bases to trimming and J lost 6 bases, with 11 bases between them. The V gene's germline CDR1 is LGHNA and CDR2 YNFKEQ.

This clone was recorded once. The chain couples TRBV18 to TRBJ2-7, with TRBD1 matching 12 bases. Losses at the gene ends were 5 bases for V and 7 bases for J; bases not matched to a gene: 12. From germline, CDR1 is KGHSH and CDR2 LQKENI. This CDR3 is built from 16 residues. CDR3 in amino acids: CASSFYSGTGGGEQYF. DNA of the CDR3: TGTGCCAGCTCATTCTACTCCGGGACAGGGGGCGGTGAGCAGTACTTC.

This chain links TRBV7-2 with TRBJ1-5; D possibly corresponds to TRBD1 (6 bases). This CDR3 has 17 residues. CDR1 and CDR2 (germline): SGHTA, FQGNSA. V lost 4 bases and J lost 0, with 16 bases in between. DNA for the CDR3: TGTGCCAGCAGCTATCTAGGGGGTACGGTTAGCAATCAGCCCCAGCATTTT. This gives the protein CASSYLGGTVSNQPQHF.